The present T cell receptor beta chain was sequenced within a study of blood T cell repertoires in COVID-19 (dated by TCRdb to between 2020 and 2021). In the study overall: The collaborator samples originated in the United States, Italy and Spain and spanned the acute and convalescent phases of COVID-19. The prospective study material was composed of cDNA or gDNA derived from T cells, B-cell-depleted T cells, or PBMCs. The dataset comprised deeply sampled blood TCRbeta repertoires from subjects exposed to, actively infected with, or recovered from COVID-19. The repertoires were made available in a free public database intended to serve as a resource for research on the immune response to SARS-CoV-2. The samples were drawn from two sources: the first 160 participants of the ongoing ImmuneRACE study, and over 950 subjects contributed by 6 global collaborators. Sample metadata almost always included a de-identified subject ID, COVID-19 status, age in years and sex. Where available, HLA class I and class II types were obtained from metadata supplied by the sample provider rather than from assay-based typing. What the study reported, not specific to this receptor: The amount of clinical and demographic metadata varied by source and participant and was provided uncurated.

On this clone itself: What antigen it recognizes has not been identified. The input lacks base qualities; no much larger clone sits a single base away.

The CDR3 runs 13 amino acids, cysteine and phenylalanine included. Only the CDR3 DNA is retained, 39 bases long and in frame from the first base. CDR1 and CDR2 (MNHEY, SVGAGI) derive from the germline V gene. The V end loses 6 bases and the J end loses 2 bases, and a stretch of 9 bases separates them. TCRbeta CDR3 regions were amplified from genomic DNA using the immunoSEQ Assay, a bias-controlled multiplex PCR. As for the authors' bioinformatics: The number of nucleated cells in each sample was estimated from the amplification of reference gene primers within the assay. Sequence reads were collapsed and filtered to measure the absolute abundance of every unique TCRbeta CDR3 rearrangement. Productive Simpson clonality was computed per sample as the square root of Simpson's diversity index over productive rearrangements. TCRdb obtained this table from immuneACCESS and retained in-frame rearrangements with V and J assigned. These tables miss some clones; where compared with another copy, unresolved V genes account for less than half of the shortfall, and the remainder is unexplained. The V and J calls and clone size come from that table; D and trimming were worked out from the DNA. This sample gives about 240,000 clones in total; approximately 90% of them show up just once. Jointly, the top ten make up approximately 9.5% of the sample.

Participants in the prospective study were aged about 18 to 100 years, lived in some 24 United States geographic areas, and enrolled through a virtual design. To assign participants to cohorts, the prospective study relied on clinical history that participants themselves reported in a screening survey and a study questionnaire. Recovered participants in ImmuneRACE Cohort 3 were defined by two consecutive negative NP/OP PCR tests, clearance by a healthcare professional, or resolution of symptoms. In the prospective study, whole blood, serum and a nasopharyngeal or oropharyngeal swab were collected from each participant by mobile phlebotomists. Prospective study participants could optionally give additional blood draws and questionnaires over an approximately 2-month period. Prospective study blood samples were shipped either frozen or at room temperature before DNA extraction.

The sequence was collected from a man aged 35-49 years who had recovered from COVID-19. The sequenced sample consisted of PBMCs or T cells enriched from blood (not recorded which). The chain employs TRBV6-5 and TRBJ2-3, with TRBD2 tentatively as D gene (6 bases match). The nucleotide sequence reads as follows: TGTGCCAGCAGAGGACTATCCACAGATACGCAGTATTTT. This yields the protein CASRGLSTDTQYF.